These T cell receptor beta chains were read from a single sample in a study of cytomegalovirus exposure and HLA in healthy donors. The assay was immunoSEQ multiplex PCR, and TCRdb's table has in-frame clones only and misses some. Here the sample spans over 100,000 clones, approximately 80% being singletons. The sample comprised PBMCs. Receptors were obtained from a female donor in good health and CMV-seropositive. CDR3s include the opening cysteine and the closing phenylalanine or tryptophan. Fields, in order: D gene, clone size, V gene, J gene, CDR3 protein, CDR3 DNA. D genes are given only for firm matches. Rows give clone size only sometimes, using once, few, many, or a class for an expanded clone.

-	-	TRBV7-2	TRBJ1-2	CASSLDSEIGYTF	TGTGCCAGCAGCCTCGACAGTGAGATCGGCTACACCTTC
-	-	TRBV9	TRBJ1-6	CASSASGGIKNSPLHF	TGTGCCAGCAGCGCCAGCGGAGGGATCAAAAATTCACCCCTCCACTTT
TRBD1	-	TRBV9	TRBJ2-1	CASNRLGQGMNEQFF	TGTGCCAGCAATAGGCTGGGACAGGGGATGAATGAGCAGTTCTTC
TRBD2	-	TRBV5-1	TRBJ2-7	CASGKQPGLEFHEQYF	TGCGCCAGCGGCAAACAACCGGGACTAGAGTTCCACGAGCAGTACTTC
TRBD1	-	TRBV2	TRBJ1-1	CASHGTGPTEAFF	TGTGCCAGCCACGGGACAGGGCCCACTGAAGCTTTCTTT
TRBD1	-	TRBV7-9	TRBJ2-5	CSSSSKRQGRETQYF	TGTTCCAGCAGCTCAAAAAGACAGGGCCGGGAGACCCAGTACTTC
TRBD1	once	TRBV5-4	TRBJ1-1	CASSLRQGRTEAFF	TGTGCCAGCAGCTTGCGACAGGGGAGAACTGAAGCTTTCTTT
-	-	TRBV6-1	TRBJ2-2	CASSVRDKAGELFF	TGTGCCAGCAGTGTCCGGGACAAGGCCGGGGAGCTGTTTTTT
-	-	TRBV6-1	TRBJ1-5	CASSETATGSQPQHF	TGTGCCAGCAGTGAAACAGCCACAGGGAGTCAGCCCCAGCATTTT
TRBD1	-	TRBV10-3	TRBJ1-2	CAIRPDRDTSYGYTF	TGTGCCATCAGGCCAGACAGGGATACTAGTTATGGCTACACCTTC
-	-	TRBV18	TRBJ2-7	CASSPPTVPEQYF	TGTGCCAGCTCACCCCCGACAGTACCCGAGCAGTACTTC
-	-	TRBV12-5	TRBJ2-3	CASGSGSTDTQYF	TGTGCTAGTGGTTCGGGGAGCACAGATACGCAGTATTTT
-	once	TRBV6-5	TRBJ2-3	CASRLTVSTDTQYF	TGTGCCAGCAGGTTGACAGTTAGCACAGATACGCAGTATTTT
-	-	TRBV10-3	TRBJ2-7	CAISDTSTYEYEQYF	TGTGCCATCAGTGACACTAGCACTTACGAATACGAGCAGTACTTC
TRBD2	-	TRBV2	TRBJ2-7	CASSEGLGQLEQYF	TGTGCCAGCAGTGAGGGACTAGGTCAGCTTGAGCAGTACTTC
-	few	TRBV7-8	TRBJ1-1	CASSLQGMNTEAFF	TGTGCCAGCAGCTTGCAGGGGATGAACACTGAAGCTTTCTTT
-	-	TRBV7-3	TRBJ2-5	CASSLIGTPQETQYF	TGTGCCAGCAGCTTAATCGGGACACCTCAAGAGACCCAGTACTTC
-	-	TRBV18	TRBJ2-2	CASSQGVGNTGELFF	TGTGCCAGCTCACAGGGAGTGGGCAACACCGGGGAGCTGTTTTTT
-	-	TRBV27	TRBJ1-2	CASTWSPNYGYTF	TGTGCCAGCACCTGGAGCCCTAACTATGGCTACACCTTC
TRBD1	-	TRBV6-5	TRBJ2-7	CASSFWTGRGYEQYF	TGTGCCAGCAGCTTTTGGACAGGCAGAGGCTACGAGCAGTACTTC
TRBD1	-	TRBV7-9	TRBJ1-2	CASSTGQGYYGYTF	TGTGCCAGCAGCACGGGACAGGGCTACTATGGCTACACCTTC
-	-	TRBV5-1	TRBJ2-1	CASSLMSFEQFF	TGCGCCAGCAGCTTGATGAGCTTTGAGCAGTTCTTC
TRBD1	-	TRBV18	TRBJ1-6	CASSAQGAGNSPLHF	TGTGCCAGCTCAGCACAGGGGGCTGGTAATTCACCCCTCCACTTT
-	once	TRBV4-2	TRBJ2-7	CASSQDPTGYEQYF	TGTGCCAGCAGCCAAGATCCCACGGGCTACGAGCAGTACTTC
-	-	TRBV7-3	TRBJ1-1	CASSVVGGTEAFF	TGTGCCAGCAGCGTCGTGGGAGGCACTGAAGCTTTCTTT
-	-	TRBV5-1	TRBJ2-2	CASGSGVSNTGELFF	TGCGCCAGCGGGTCGGGAGTCTCGAACACCGGGGAGCTGTTTTTT
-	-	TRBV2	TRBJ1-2	CASSDAGYGYTF	TGTGCCAGCAGTGACGCAGGCTATGGCTACACCTTC
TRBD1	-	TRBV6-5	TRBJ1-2	CASSRDRGGGGYTF	TGTGCCAGCAGCCGCGACAGGGGAGGAGGTGGCTACACCTTC
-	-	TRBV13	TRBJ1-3	CASSFQLNTIYF	TGTGCCAGCAGCTTCCAACTAAACACCATATATTTT
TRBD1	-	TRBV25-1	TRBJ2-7	CASSEGSGGIYEQYF	TGTGCCAGCAGTGAAGGGTCAGGGGGCATCTACGAGCAGTACTTC
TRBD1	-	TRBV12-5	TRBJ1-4	CASGWGTGEWLNEKLFF	TGTGCTAGTGGTTGGGGGACAGGGGAGTGGTTAAACGAAAAACTGTTTTTT
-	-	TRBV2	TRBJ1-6	CARRYQGGNSPLHF	TGTGCCAGACGATATCAAGGAGGTAATTCACCCCTCCACTTT
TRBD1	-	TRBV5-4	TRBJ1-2	CASRSGRQGAHGGYTF	TGTGCCAGCAGATCTGGCCGACAGGGGGCGCATGGTGGCTACACCTTC
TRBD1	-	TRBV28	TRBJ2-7	CAGGGTGAYEQYF	TGTGCCGGGGGGGGGACAGGGGCCTACGAGCAGTACTTC
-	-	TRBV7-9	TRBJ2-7	CASSHPGEQYF	TGTGCCAGCAGCCACCCAGGGGAGCAGTACTTC
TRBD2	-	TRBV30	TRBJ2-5	CAWILGGSGGGTQYF	TGTGCCTGGATCCTCGGCGGTAGCGGGGGAGGAACCCAGTACTTC
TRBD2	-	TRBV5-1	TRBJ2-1	CASSFSGGTYNEQFF	TGCGCCAGCAGTTTCAGCGGGGGAACCTACAATGAGCAGTTCTTC
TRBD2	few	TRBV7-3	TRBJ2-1	CASSLGTSGRHEQFF	TGTGCCAGCAGCTTAGGGACTAGCGGGAGACATGAGCAGTTCTTC
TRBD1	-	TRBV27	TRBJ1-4	CASSLDRAGEKLFF	TGTGCCAGCAGTTTAGACAGGGCGGGGGAAAAACTGTTTTTT
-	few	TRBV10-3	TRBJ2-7	CAIRQDPGVEAYEQYF	TGTGCCATCAGACAAGATCCGGGGGTAGAAGCCTACGAGCAGTACTTC
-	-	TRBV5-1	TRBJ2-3	CASSSRTVSDTQYF	TGCGCCAGCAGCTCCCGGACAGTATCGGATACGCAGTATTTT
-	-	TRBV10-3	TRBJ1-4	CAIRQGDATNEKLFF	TGTGCCATCAGACAGGGAGATGCAACTAATGAAAAACTGTTTTTT
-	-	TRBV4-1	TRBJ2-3	CASSHVTTISDTQYF	TGCGCCAGCAGCCACGTTACAACGATTTCGGATACGCAGTATTTT
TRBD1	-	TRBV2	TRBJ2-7	CASSRQGTGSEQYF	TGTGCCAGCAGTCGACAGGGTACTGGGAGCGAGCAGTACTTC
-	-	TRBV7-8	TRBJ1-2	CASSSAGWAFGGYTF	TGTGCCAGCAGCTCGGCGGGGTGGGCCTTTGGGGGCTACACCTTC
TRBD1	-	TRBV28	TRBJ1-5	CASSLTGQLQHF	TGTGCCAGCAGTCTCACGGGACAGCTCCAGCATTTT
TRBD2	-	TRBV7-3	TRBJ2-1	CASSLPLAGGRDEQFF	TGTGCCAGCAGCTTACCCCTAGCGGGAGGTAGGGATGAGCAGTTCTTC
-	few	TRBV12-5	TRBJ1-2	CASGFSETEGYTF	TGTGCTAGTGGCTTCAGCGAGACAGAAGGCTACACCTTC
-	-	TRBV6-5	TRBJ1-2	CASSYSTGGYTF	TGTGCCAGCAGTTACTCCACGGGGGGCTACACCTTC
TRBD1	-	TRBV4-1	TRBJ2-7	CASSQDWGTGVPYEQYF	TGCGCCAGCAGCCAAGATTGGGGAACAGGGGTGCCGTACGAGCAGTACTTC
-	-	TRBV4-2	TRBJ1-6	CASSQEPRGISPLHF	TGTGCCAGCAGCCAAGAACCCAGGGGAATATCACCCCTCCACTTT
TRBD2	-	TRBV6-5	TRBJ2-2	CASSYRGLNTGELFF	TGTGCCAGCAGTTACCGGGGACTAAACACCGGGGAGCTGTTTTTT
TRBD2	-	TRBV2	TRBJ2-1	CASRRLAGRDEQFF	TGTGCCAGCAGGAGACTAGCGGGGAGGGATGAGCAGTTCTTC
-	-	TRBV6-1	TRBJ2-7	CASNAGTRSGEQYF	TGTGCCAGCAACGCCGGGACACGGTCTGGGGAGCAGTACTTC